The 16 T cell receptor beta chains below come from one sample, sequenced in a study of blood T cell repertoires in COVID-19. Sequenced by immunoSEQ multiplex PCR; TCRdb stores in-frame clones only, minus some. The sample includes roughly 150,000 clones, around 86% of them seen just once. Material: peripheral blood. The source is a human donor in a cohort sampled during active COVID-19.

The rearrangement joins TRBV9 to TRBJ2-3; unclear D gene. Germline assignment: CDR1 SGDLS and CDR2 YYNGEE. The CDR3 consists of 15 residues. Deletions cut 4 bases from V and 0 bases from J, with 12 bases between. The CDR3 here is CASSLRETSTDTQYF. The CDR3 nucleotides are TGTGCCAGCAGCCTTAGAGAGACTAGCACAGATACGCAGTATTTT.

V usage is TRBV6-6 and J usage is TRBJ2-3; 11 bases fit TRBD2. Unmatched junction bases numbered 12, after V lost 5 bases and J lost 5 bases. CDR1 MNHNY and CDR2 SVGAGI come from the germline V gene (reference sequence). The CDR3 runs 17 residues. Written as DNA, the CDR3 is TGTGCCAGCAGTCGAGGTAGCGGGAGGGCCAAGGTAGATACGCAGTATTTT. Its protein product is CASSRGSGRAKVDTQYF.

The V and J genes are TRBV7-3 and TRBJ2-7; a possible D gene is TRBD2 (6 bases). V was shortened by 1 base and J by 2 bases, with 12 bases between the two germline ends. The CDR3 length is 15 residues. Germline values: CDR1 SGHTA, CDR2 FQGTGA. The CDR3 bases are TGTGCCAGCAGCTTAAGAGATAGCGGACCCTACGAGCAGTACTTC. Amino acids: CASSLRDSGPYEQYF.

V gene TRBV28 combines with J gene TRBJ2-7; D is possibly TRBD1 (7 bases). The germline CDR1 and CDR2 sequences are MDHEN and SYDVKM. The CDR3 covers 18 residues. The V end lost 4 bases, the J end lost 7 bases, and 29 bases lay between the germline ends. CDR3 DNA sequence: TGTGCCAGCAGTTCTGACAGGGAGGACCTCAAACCGAAGGAAGAGCAGTACTTC. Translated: CASSSDREDLKPKEEQYF.

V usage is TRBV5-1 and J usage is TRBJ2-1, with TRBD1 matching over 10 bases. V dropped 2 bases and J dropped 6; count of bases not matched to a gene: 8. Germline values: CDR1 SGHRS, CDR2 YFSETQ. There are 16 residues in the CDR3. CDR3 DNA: TGCGCCAGCAGCTTCTTAGGGGGACAGGGGCTCAATGAGCAGTTCTTC. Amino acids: CASSFLGGQGLNEQFF.

The CDR3 spells CASSLAGGTGHYEQYF. As DNA, the CDR3 is TGTGCCAGCAGCTTGGCCGGGGGAACAGGCCATTACGAGCAGTACTTC. The rearrangement joins TRBV5-4 to TRBJ2-7, with a weak D call TRBD2 (6 bases). Germline V lookup: CDR1 SGHNT, CDR2 YYREEE (reference sequence). V lost 0 bases to trimming and J lost 4 bases, with 17 bases between them. The CDR3 loop spans 16 amino acids.

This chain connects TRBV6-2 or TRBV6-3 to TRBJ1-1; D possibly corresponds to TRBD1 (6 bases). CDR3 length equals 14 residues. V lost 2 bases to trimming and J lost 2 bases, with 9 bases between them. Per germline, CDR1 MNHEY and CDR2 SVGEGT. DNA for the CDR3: TGTGCCAGCAGTTACCTGGACAGTAACACTGAAGCTTTCTTT. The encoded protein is CASSYLDSNTEAFF.

The CDR3 sequence is CASVPGTVNSYEQYF. In nucleotides, the CDR3 is TGCGCCAGCGTCCCAGGGACAGTTAACTCCTACGAGCAGTACTTC. V is TRBV10-2 and J is TRBJ2-7; TRBD1 agrees at 7 bases. The CDR3 contains 15 residues. Trimming at V came to 8 bases and at J to 0 bases, leaving 10 bases not matched to a gene. The germline gives CDR1 WSHSY, CDR2 SAAADI.

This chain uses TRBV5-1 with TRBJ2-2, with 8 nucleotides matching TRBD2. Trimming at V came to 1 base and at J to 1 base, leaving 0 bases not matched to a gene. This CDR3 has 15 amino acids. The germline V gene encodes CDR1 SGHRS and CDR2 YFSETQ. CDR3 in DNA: TGCGCCAGCAGCTTGACTAGCGGGAACACCGGGGAGCTGTTTTTT. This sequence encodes CASSLTSGNTGELFF.

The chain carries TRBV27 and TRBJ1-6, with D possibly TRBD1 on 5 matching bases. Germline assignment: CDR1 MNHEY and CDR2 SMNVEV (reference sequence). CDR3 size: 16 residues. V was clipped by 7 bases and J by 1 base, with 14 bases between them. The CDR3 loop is CASNPGFTSYNSPLHF. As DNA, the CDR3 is TGTGCCAGCAATCCAGGGTTTACGTCCTATAATTCACCCCTCCACTTT.

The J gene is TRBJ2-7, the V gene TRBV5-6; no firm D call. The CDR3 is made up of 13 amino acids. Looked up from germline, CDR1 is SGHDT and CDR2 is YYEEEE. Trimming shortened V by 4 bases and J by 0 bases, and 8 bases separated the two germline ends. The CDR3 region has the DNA TGTGCCAGCAGCCCCGGGTTCTCCTACGAGCAGTACTTC. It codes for CASSPGFSYEQYF.

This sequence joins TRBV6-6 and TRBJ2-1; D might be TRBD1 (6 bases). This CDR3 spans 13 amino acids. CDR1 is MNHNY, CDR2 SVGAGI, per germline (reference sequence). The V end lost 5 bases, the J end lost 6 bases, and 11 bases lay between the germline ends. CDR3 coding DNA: TGTGCCAGCAGTCCGCCGACAGGCAATGAGCAGTTCTTC. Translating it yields CASSPPTGNEQFF.

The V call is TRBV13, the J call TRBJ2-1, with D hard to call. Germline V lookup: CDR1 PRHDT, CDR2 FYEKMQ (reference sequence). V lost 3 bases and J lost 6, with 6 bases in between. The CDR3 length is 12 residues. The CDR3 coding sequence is TGTGCCAGCAGCTTTCGTCCCAATGAGCAGTTCTTC. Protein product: CASSFRPNEQFF.

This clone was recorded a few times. CDR3 nucleotides: TGTGCCAGCAGCTTAGGAGGCCTTTACAATGAGCAGTTCTTC. Its protein is CASSLGGLYNEQFF. This chain uses TRBV7-3 with TRBJ2-1; a weak D match, TRBD2 (5 bases). This CDR3 has 14 residues. V lost 2 bases and J lost 4, with 9 bases in between. CDR1 SGHTA and CDR2 FQGTGA come from the germline V gene.

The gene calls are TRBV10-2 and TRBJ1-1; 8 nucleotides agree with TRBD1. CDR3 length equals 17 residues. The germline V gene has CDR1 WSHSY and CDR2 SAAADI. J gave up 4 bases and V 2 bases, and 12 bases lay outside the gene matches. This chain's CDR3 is CASSEPTGAQPTTEAFF. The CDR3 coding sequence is TGCGCCAGCAGTGAGCCGACAGGGGCCCAGCCAACCACTGAAGCTTTCTTT.

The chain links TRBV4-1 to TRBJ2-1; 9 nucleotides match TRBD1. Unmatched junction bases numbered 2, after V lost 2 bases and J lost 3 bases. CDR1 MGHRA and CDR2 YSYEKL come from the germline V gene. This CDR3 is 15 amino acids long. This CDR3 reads CASSQPGQGYNEQFF. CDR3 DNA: TGCGCCAGCAGCCAACCGGGACAGGGCTACAATGAGCAGTTCTTC.